This TCR beta chain stems from a study of T cells in localized non-small cell lung cancer. The table came from immunoSEQ multiplex PCR; TCRdb's copy has only in-frame clones and leaves some out. This table has 40,000 or so clones, 70% to 90% appearing once. V lost 0 bases to trimming and J lost 4 bases, with 12 bases between them. The CDR3 runs 15 residues. From germline, CDR1 is GTSNPN and CDR2 SVGIG (reference sequence). The clonotype comes from a man between 40 and 75 years old with stage I lung adenocarcinoma. The material sequenced was peripheral blood, taken before any cancer treatment. The chain has TRBV30 and TRBJ1-4; weak D call: TRBD1 (6 bases). The CDR3 protein is CAWSVGGGFNEKLFF. The CDR3, as DNA: TGTGCCTGGAGTGTAGGGGGTGGGTTTAATGAAAAACTGTTTTTT.